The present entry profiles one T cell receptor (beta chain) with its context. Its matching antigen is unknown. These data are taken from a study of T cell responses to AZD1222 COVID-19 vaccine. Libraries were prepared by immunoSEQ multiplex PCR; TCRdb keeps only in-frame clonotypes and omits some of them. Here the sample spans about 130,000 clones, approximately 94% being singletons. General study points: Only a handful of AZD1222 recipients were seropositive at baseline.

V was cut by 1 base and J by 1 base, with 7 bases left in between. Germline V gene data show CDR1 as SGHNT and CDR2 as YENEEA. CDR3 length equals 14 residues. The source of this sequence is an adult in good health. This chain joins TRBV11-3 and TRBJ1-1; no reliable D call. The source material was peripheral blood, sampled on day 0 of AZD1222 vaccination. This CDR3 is CASSLGAGNTEAFF. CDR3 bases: TGTGCCAGCAGCTTAGGGGCGGGGAACACTGAAGCTTTCTTT.